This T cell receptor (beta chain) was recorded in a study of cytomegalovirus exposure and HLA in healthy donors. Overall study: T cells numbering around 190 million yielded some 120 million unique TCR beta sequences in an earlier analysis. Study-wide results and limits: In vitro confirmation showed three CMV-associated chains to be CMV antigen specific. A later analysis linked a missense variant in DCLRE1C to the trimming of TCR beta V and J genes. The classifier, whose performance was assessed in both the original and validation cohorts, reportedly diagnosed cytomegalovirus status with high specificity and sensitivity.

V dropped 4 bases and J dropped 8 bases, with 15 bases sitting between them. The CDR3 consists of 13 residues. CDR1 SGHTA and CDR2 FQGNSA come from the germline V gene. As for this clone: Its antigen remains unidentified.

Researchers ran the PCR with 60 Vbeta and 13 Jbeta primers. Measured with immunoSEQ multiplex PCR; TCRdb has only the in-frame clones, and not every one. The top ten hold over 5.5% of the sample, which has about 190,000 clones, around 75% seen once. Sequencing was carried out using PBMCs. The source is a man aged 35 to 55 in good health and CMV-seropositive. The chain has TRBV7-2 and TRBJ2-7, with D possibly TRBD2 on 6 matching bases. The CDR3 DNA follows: TGTGCCAGCAGCTCCGGGATCGGGGGACAGCAGTACTTC. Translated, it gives CASSSGIGGQQYF. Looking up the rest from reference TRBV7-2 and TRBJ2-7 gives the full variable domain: GAGVSQSPSNKVTEKGKDVELRCDPISGHTALYWYRQSLGQGLEFLIYFQGNSAPDKSGLPSDRFSAERTGGSVSTLTIQRTQQEDSAVYLCASSSGIGGQQYFGPGTRLTVT.